This passage covers 8 T cell receptor beta chains from one sample sequenced in a study of blood T cell repertoires in COVID-19. Here immunoSEQ multiplex PCR was the method, and the copy in TCRdb shows in-frame clones only, minus some. This sample has more than 200,000 clones; around 89% occur once, and the top ten carry 4.1%. The specimen sequenced was PBMCs or T cells enriched from blood (not recorded which). Source of these receptors: a young woman who had recovered from COVID-19.

The rearrangement uses TRBV2 and TRBJ1-4, with TRBD1 identical over 10 bases. V was clipped by 7 bases and J by 8 bases; unmatched bases: 4. Germline CDR1 reads SNHLY; CDR2 reads FYNNEI. The length of the CDR3 is 13 residues. The CDR3 nucleotides are TGTGCCAGCAATCCGGACAGGGGGGAAAAACTGTTTTTT. Amino acid sequence: CASNPDRGEKLFF.

In this sample, this clone turned up once. The V gene is TRBV11-1, the J gene TRBJ1-6, with a weak D call TRBD1 (5 bases). V dropped 1 base and J dropped 5 bases, with 12 bases sitting between them. The germline gives CDR1 SGHAT, CDR2 FQDESV (reference sequence). There are 16 residues in the CDR3. CDR3 coding DNA: TGTGCCAGCAGCTTAGGGGGGGGGATCCATAATTCACCCCTCCACTTT. Its translation: CASSLGGGIHNSPLHF.

This clone occurred once. The CDR3 sequence is CASSYSRDRGYGYTF. For the CDR3, the DNA is TGTGCCAGCAGTTACTCGCGGGACAGGGGCTATGGCTACACCTTC. The rearrangement uses TRBV6-5 and TRBJ1-2; 10 nucleotides agree with TRBD1. The length of the CDR3 is 15 residues. Germline V gene lookup returns CDR1 MNHEY and CDR2 SVGAGI. V was pared by 0 bases and J by 4 bases, with 2 bases of the junction left unmatched.

This chain uses TRBV18 with TRBJ2-2; 7 bases map to TRBD2. The CDR3 is 16 residues long. The J segment lost 6 bases and the V segment lost 1 base, leaving 8 bases of the junction unmatched. The germline V gene has CDR1 KGHSH and CDR2 LQKENI. CDR3 sequence: CASSPRTSLRPGELFF. In nucleotides, the CDR3 is TGTGCCAGCTCACCACGGACTAGTCTTCGGCCCGGGGAGCTGTTTTTT.

The chain couples TRBV28 to TRBJ1-3; 7 bases are shared with TRBD1. In germline, CDR1 is MDHEN, CDR2 SYDVKM. With V trimmed by 3 bases and J by 6 bases, 5 bases remained unmatched. The CDR3 loop spans 14 amino acids. CDR3 nucleotides: TGTGCCAGCAGTTTCGGGGACAGACTAAACACCATATATTTT. Protein sequence: CASSFGDRLNTIYF.

This clone was counted a few times. The rearrangement uses TRBV11-3 and TRBJ2-1, with D maybe TRBD1 (6 bases). The V gene's germline CDR1 is SGHNT and CDR2 YENEEA. The V and J ends lost 5 bases and 6 bases respectively, with 14 bases between them. The CDR3 runs to 14 residues. The CDR3 DNA is TGTGCCAGCAGCGCGTGGGACAACCCCAATGAGCAGTTCTTC. Protein product: CASSAWDNPNEQFF.

The J gene is TRBJ2-2, the V gene TRBV27; 7 nucleotides agree with TRBD2. V was pared by 0 bases and J by 7 bases, with 17 bases of the junction left unmatched. The CDR3 length is 19 residues. Per the germline V gene, CDR1 is MNHEY and CDR2 is SMNVEV (reference sequence). The CDR3 protein is CASSLSPRPIGREHGELFF. The DNA for the CDR3 is TGTGCCAGCAGTTTATCCCCACGGCCGATCGGGCGGGAGCACGGGGAGCTGTTTTTT.

The chain couples TRBV12-3 or TRBV12-4 to TRBJ2-7; D remains ambiguous. V was shortened by 3 bases and J by 6 bases, with 3 bases between the two germline ends. The CDR3 is 10 amino acids. The CDR3 spells CASSFLEQYF. The CDR3 bases are TGTGCCAGCAGTTTTCTCGAGCAGTACTTC.